Following are 26 T cell receptor beta chains from one sample sequenced in a study of blood T cell repertoires in COVID-19. Profiling relied on immunoSEQ multiplex PCR, and the TCRdb table lists in-frame clones only, not all of them. This table holds 100,000 to 150,000 clones, approximately 74% found once. Material: peripheral blood. The receptors stem from a man aged 60 to 69 with acute or convalescent COVID-19.

Only a few counts were recorded for this clone. The chain couples TRBV19 to TRBJ1-1; D is unclear. Germline V lookup: CDR1 LNHDA, CDR2 SQIVND (reference sequence). This CDR3 is built from 15 residues. V was trimmed by 0 bases and J by 0 bases, leaving 8 bases between them. The CDR3 sequence is CASSIDRPLNTEAFF. Here the CDR3 DNA reads TGTGCCAGTAGTATAGATCGTCCTTTGAACACTGAAGCTTTCTTT. The whole variable domain, remainder taken from reference TRBV19 and TRBJ1-1, is DGGITQSPKYLFRKEGQNVTLSCEQNLNHDAMYWYRQDPGQGLRLIYYSQIVNDFQKGDIAEGYSVSREKKESFPLTVTSAQKNPTAFYLCASSIDRPLNTEAFFGQGTRLTVV.

The rearrangement uses TRBV5-1 and TRBJ1-2; the D gene is possibly TRBD1 (5 bases). The length of the CDR3 is 15 residues. The germline gives CDR1 SGHRS, CDR2 YFSETQ. Trimming took 4 bases from V and 6 from J, leaving 19 bases between them. CDR3 region: CASSLRGEGEDGYTF. The CDR3 coding sequence is TGCGCCAGCAGCCTCCGGGGGGAAGGGGAAGATGGCTACACCTTC.

This clone was counted once. The gene calls are TRBV6-5 and TRBJ1-2; 10 positions agree with TRBD1. Per germline, CDR1 MNHEY and CDR2 SVGAGI. With V trimmed by 10 bases and J by 5 bases, 7 bases remained unmatched. The CDR3 totals 13 residues. This chain's CDR3 is CAIRDRGGYGYTF. CDR3 in DNA: TGTGCCATCCGGGACAGGGGTGGGTATGGCTACACCTTC.

The chain links TRBV9 to TRBJ1-2, with 8 bases matching TRBD1. Trimming took 0 bases from V and 6 from J; bases not matched to a gene: 7. The CDR3 is 15 amino acids. Germline values: CDR1 SGDLS, CDR2 YYNGEE. The CDR3 sequence is CASSVVPTGGNGYTF. The CDR3 coding sequence is TGTGCCAGCAGCGTAGTTCCAACAGGGGGAAATGGCTACACCTTC.

This clone appeared many times. The V and J genes are TRBV6-5 and TRBJ1-6; weak D call: TRBD1 (5 bases). Germline V gene sequence: CDR1 MNHEY, CDR2 SVGAGI. This CDR3 has 13 amino acids. V was shortened by 4 bases and J by 12 bases, with 13 bases between the two germline ends. CDR3 sequence: CASSSGVKGPLHF. The CDR3 coding sequence is TGTGCCAGCAGTTCGGGGGTTAAGGGACCCCTCCACTTT.

J is TRBJ1-1 and V is TRBV5-6; tentative D call: TRBD1 (6 bases). Trimming shortened V by 1 base and J by 0 bases, and 13 bases separated the two germline ends. The CDR3 is 16 residues long. Germline CDR1 reads SGHDT; CDR2 reads YYEEEE. The CDR3 spells CASSLMTGDMNTEAFF. CDR3 sequence (DNA): TGTGCCAGCAGCTTGATGACAGGCGACATGAACACTGAAGCTTTCTTT.

The CDR3 sequence: CASSAGPTETQYF. Here the CDR3 DNA reads TGTGCCAGCAGCGCAGGGCCCACAGAGACCCAGTACTTC. The chain couples TRBV5-6 to TRBJ2-5; TRBD1 might be the D (5 bases). The CDR3 contains 13 residues. The germline V gene has CDR1 SGHDT and CDR2 YYEEEE. V dropped 4 bases and J dropped 4 bases, with 11 bases sitting between them.

This clone was seen only a few times. This chain connects TRBV12-3 or TRBV12-4 to TRBJ2-7; D remains ambiguous. CDR3 size: 13 residues. V was cut by 7 bases and J by 0 bases, with 10 bases left in between. For the CDR3, the DNA is TGTGCCAGCACCACGAGTAGCTCCTACGAGCAGTACTTC. It yields the protein CASTTSSSYEQYF.

The chain combines TRBV5-5 with TRBJ1-4; D gene uncertain. V was clipped by 0 bases and J by 7 bases, with 7 bases between them. CDR3 length: 13 residues. CDR1 is SGHKS and CDR2 is YYEKEE in the germline V gene (reference sequence). The CDR3 here is CASSLGRVEKLFF. Written as DNA, the CDR3 is TGTGCCAGCAGCTTGGGTCGCGTTGAAAAACTGTTTTTT.

The rearrangement joins TRBV3-1 (or the pseudogene TRBV3-2) to TRBJ2-1; 9 bases are shared with TRBD2. The CDR3 extends over 18 amino acids. Trimming took 5 bases from V and 0 from J; bases not matched to a gene: 11. Germline-derived CDR1 and CDR2 are LGHDT and YNNKEL (reference sequence). The CDR3 DNA sequence: TGTGCCAGCAGCGCAAGGACCCGCGGGAGGGCCTCCTACAATGAGCAGTTCTTC. It yields the protein CASSARTRGRASYNEQFF.

Only a few counts were recorded for this clone. V and J are TRBV24-1 and TRBJ2-6, with D possibly being TRBD1 (5 bases). The V end was cut by 2 bases, the J end by 2 bases, with 18 bases between. CDR1 is KGHDR, CDR2 SFDVKD, per germline. The CDR3 length is 19 residues. In nucleotides, the CDR3 is TGTGCCACCAGTGATTCTAGGTTAGGGGCTACCGCTGGGGCCAACGTCCTGACTTTC. Its translation: CATSDSRLGATAGANVLTF.

The genes are TRBV6-5 and TRBJ1-6; TRBD1 aligns across 7 bases. V trimming: 4 bases; J trimming: 7 bases; junction bases outside the gene matches: 10. Per the germline V gene, CDR1 is MNHEY and CDR2 is SVGAGI. The CDR3 is made up of 16 amino acids. The CDR3 loop reads CASSWGRDSGNSPLHF. In DNA form, the CDR3 reads TGTGCCAGCAGTTGGGGCCGGGACAGTGGGAATTCACCCCTCCACTTT.

CDR3 loop: CASSTGQGGYGELFF. The CDR3 DNA sequence: TGCGCCAGCAGCACCGGACAGGGTGGATACGGGGAGCTGTTTTTT. V is TRBV5-1 and J is TRBJ2-2; 8 bases match TRBD1. J lost 7 bases, V lost 4 bases, and 9 bases had no gene match. Germline assignment: CDR1 SGHRS and CDR2 YFSETQ. The CDR3 runs to 15 residues.

This sequence joins TRBV9 and TRBJ1-2, with 8 bases aligning to TRBD1. The CDR3 loop spans 12 amino acids. The germline gives CDR1 SGDLS, CDR2 YYNGEE. With V trimmed by 5 bases and J by 10 bases, 7 bases remained unmatched. As DNA, the CDR3 is TGTGCCAGCAGACCCGGACAGGGAGCCTACACCTTC. Encoded protein: CASRPGQGAYTF.

This chain connects TRBV7-8 to TRBJ2-7, with 9 positions matching TRBD1. CDR1 and CDR2 from the germline V gene are SGHVS and FQNEAQ. The CDR3 covers 16 residues. The ends lost 1 base at V and 2 bases at J; junction bases unmatched: 6. The CDR3 DNA reads TGTGCCAGCAGCTTAGAACAGGGGGCGACCCCCTACGAGCAGTACTTC. Its protein is CASSLEQGATPYEQYF.

This clone was seen only a few times. The CDR3 DNA sequence: TGTGCCACCAGTCAGGGACTCTACAATGAGCAGTTCTTC. Amino acids: CATSQGLYNEQFF. The V gene is TRBV24-1, the J gene TRBJ2-1, with a possible D match to TRBD2 (6 bases). This CDR3 has 13 residues. Per the germline V gene, CDR1 is KGHDR and CDR2 is SFDVKD. Trimming left V 6 bases short and J 3 bases short, with 8 bases between.

In this sample, this clone turned up many times. The same CDR3 is also encoded by other DNA sequences in this sample. The V and J genes are TRBV2 and TRBJ1-5; 10 bases line up with TRBD1. V shed 5 bases and J 2 bases; nucleotides not matched to a gene: 9. From germline, CDR1 is SNHLY and CDR2 FYNNEI. The CDR3 totals 17 residues. For the CDR3, the DNA is TGTGCCAGCAGTCCCGGACAGGGGGGGCCCGGCAATCAGCCCCAGCATTTT. Amino acids: CASSPGQGGPGNQPQHF.

The gene calls are TRBV29-1 and TRBJ1-2; tentatively, D is TRBD1 (5 bases). Trimming stripped 7 bases from V and 8 bases from J, with 23 bases between. This CDR3 has 14 amino acids. CDR1 SQVTM and CDR2 ANQGSEA come from the germline V gene. The CDR3 DNA reads TGCAGCGCAAGAACGGGGGAGGGCCCGCGAGGCTACACCTTC. This translates into CSARTGEGPRGYTF.

The V and J genes are TRBV5-4 and TRBJ2-3; D not certain. Germline CDR1 and CDR2: SGHNT and YYREEE (reference sequence). CDR3 length: 15 residues. Trimming stripped 2 bases from V and 2 bases from J, with 12 bases between. CDR3 protein: CASSFRPETTDTQYF. Here the CDR3 DNA reads TGTGCCAGCAGCTTCCGCCCGGAGACCACAGATACGCAGTATTTT.

This chain links TRBV6-5 with TRBJ1-2; tentatively, D is TRBD1 (5 bases). V lost 8 bases and J lost 8, with 21 bases in between. The CDR3 is made up of 14 amino acids. Germline V gene lookup returns CDR1 MNHEY and CDR2 SVGAGI. CDR3 sequence (DNA): TGTGCCAGCGGTAGAAAGGGGTTCTTGGGCGGCTACACCTTC. Translation: CASGRKGFLGGYTF.

The rearrangement uses TRBV10-3 and TRBJ2-3; 13 nucleotides match TRBD2. With V trimmed by 2 bases and J by 6 bases, 11 bases remained unmatched. This CDR3 comprises 18 residues. Germline V gene lookup returns CDR1 ENHRY and CDR2 SYGVKD. The CDR3, as DNA: TGTGCCATCAGTGAGGGAACTAGCGGGGGGGCCGTCACGGATACGCAGTATTTT. This codes for CAISEGTSGGAVTDTQYF.

The chain is built from TRBV9 and TRBJ1-2, with a weak D call TRBD1 (5 bases). The V gene lost 0 bases and the J gene lost 6 bases, with 9 bases spanning the gap. Germline V gene sequence: CDR1 SGDLS, CDR2 YYNGEE. The CDR3 totals 13 residues. The CDR3 coding sequence is TGTGCCAGCAGCGTAGGTCCGGGGGATGGCTACACCTTC. Translating it yields CASSVGPGDGYTF.

This sequence joins TRBV11-3 and TRBJ1-1; a possible D gene is TRBD1 (5 bases). This CDR3 spans 13 amino acids. Trimming removed 5 bases at V and 6 bases at J, with 13 bases between. Germline assignment: CDR1 SGHNT and CDR2 YENEEA. CDR3 in amino acids: CASSITGVPEAFF. The CDR3 DNA sequence: TGTGCCAGCAGCATTACGGGGGTTCCTGAAGCTTTCTTT. The full variable domain, in which reference TRBV11-3 and TRBJ1-1 provide the parts outside the CDR3, is EAGVVQSPRYKIIEKKQPVAFWCNPISGHNTLYWYLQNLGQGPELLIRYENEEAVDDSQLPKDRFSAERLKGVDSTLKIQPAELGDSAVYLCASSITGVPEAFFGQGTRLTVV.

DNA for the CDR3: TGTGCCAGCAGCTTAGCGCTATTGGGACAGCAGCACAATGAGCAGTTCTTC. It yields the protein CASSLALLGQQHNEQFF. The chain recombines TRBV7-8 with TRBJ2-1; 7 nucleotides agree with TRBD1. Germline CDR1 reads SGHVS; CDR2 reads FQNEAQ. Trimming cost V 0 bases and J 5 bases; bases outside gene matches: 10. This CDR3 contains 17 residues.

This chain connects TRBV19 to TRBJ2-6, with TRBD1 matching over 7 bases. V trimming: 5 bases; J trimming: 4 bases; junction bases outside the gene matches: 17. The CDR3 covers 19 residues. CDR1 is LNHDA and CDR2 is SQIVND in the germline V gene (reference sequence). The DNA for the CDR3 is TGTGCCAGTAGTTCCCCGATCACAGGGGTGCGTACGGGGGCCAACGTCCTGACTTTC. This codes for CASSSPITGVRTGANVLTF.

In its sample, this clone was seen a few times. The chain carries TRBV14 and TRBJ1-1, with 9 bases aligning to TRBD1. J was trimmed by 0 bases and V by 4 bases; bases with no gene match: 6. The CDR3 covers 16 residues. The V gene's germline CDR1 is SGHDN and CDR2 FVKESK. The DNA for the CDR3 is TGTGCCAGCAGCCCAGGACAGGGGATTATGAACACTGAAGCTTTCTTT. Its translation: CASSPGQGIMNTEAFF.